This T cell receptor beta chain was sequenced for a study of T cells in Graves' hyperthyroidism and ophthalmopathy. Study at large: Peripheral blood was acquired at first diagnosis, ahead of any therapy whatsoever.

Germline-derived CDR1 and CDR2 are DFQATT and SNEGSKA (reference sequence). The CDR3 runs 11 residues. Trimming cost V 5 bases and J 6 bases, with 8 bases left between them. Authors of the study amplified TCR beta CDR3 regions from RNA transcripts. Primed by the HTBI set, a first-round RT-PCR was run on the TCR CDR3. TCRdb re-called the multiplex PCR reads with MiXCR, one entry per CDR3 protein. The sample yields about 560,000 distinct CDR3 sequences, 14% seen once. Study-level points and caveats: Blood also carried most thyroid clonotypes expanded above 0.001.

Reasons for excluding patients were uncontrolled infection, other autoimmune disease, pregnancy or lactation. Each diagnosis was grounded in clinical symptoms, serum thyroxine and TRAb, thyroid ultrasound, and orbital computed tomography. This clonotype was seen at least ten times. Antigen unknown. Sequences were obtained from blood. The receptor was isolated from a woman aged 40-49 years with Graves' hyperthyroidism. J is TRBJ2-1 and V is TRBV20-1; D may be TRBD1 (5 bases). The CDR3 reads CSAQGVNEQFF. The DNA of the CDR3 is TGCAGTGCTCAGGGCGTCAATGAGCAGTTCTTC.